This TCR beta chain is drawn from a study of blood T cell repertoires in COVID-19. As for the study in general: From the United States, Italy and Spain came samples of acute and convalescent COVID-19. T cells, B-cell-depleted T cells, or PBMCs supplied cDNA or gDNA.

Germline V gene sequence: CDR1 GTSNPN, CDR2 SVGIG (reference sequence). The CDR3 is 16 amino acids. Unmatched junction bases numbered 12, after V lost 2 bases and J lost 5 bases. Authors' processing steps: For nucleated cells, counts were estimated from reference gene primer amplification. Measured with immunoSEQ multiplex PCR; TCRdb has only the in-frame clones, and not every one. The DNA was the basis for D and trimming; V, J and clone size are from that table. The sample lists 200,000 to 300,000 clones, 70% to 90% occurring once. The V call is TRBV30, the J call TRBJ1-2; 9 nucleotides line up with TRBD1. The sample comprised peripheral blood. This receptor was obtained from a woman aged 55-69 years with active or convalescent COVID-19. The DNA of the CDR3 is TGTGCCTGGAGTACAACCCCGGGACAGGGTTCTTATGGCTACACCTTC. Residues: CAWSTTPGQGSYGYTF.